This T cell receptor (beta chain) was identified during a study of blood T cell repertoires in COVID-19. Germline CDR1 reads KGHSH; CDR2 reads LQKENI. There are 14 residues in the CDR3. Trimming at V came to 3 bases and at J to 7 bases, leaving 3 bases not matched to a gene. Here immunoSEQ multiplex PCR was the method, and the copy in TCRdb shows in-frame clones only, minus some. Of approximately 150,000 clones listed, 86% were seen once; the top ten hold 3.5% to 4.5%. The TCR comes from a woman between 65 and 79 years old with acute or convalescent COVID-19. The specimen sequenced was peripheral blood. The chain recombines TRBV18 with TRBJ1-6; 7 bases match TRBD1. The CDR3 spells CASSPGTANSPLHF. CDR3 DNA sequence: TGTGCCAGCTCACCCGGGACAGCAAATTCACCCCTCCACTTT.